These 20 T cell receptor beta chains came from one sample sequenced in a study of blood T cell repertoires in COVID-19. Sequencing was performed with immunoSEQ multiplex PCR; in TCRdb, only in-frame clones are kept and a portion is missing. The top ten clones hold about 6% of a sample with hundreds of thousands of clones, about 87% of them seen once. Material for sequencing was peripheral blood. These receptors all stem from a woman between 45 and 60 years old with COVID-19, enrolled during active disease.

The sample holds a few counts of this clone. V usage is TRBV5-4 and J usage is TRBJ2-1; 9 positions match TRBD1. Germline CDR1 and CDR2: SGHNT and YYREEE (reference sequence). This CDR3 region has 14 residues. Losses at the gene ends were 1 base for V and 7 bases for J; bases not matched to a gene: 3. The CDR3 DNA follows: TGTGCCAGCAGCTTGAGGGACAGGGCTAATGAGCAGTTCTTC. Translating it yields CASSLRDRANEQFF.

V is TRBV11-2 and J is TRBJ1-6; D ambiguous. From germline, CDR1 is SGHAT and CDR2 FQNNGV. The CDR3 spans 16 residues. Trimming took off 7 bases at V and 5 bases at J, with 18 bases between the two ends. DNA for the CDR3: TGTGCCAGCACCTCGCGGCGCGCTTTAAATAATTCACCCCTCCACTTT. Translating it yields CASTSRRALNNSPLHF. Filled out from reference TRBV11-2 and TRBJ1-6, the complete variable domain reads EAGVAQSPRYKIIEKRQSVAFWCNPISGHATLYWYQQILGQGPKLLIQFQNNGVVDDSQLPKDRFSAERLKGVDSTLKIQPAKLEDSAVYLCASTSRRALNNSPLHFGNGTRLTVT.

The rearrangement links TRBV11-2 to TRBJ2-1; weak D call: TRBD2 (5 bases). Deletions cut 2 bases from V and 1 base from J, with 12 bases between. The germline gives CDR1 SGHAT, CDR2 FQNNGV. This CDR3 contains 16 residues. Here the CDR3 reads CASSLSGWGSYNEQFF. In nucleotides, the CDR3 is TGTGCCAGCAGCTTATCGGGGTGGGGATCCTACAATGAGCAGTTCTTC.

V usage is TRBV7-8 and J usage is TRBJ2-1; D call uncertain. Germline loops: CDR1 SGHVS, CDR2 FQNEAQ. Between the trimmed V and J ends, which lost 1 base and 8 bases, there was a span of 3 bases. CDR3 size: 11 residues. The CDR3: CASSLDYEQFF. The CDR3 DNA follows: TGTGCCAGCAGCTTAGACTATGAGCAGTTCTTC. Drawing the rest from reference TRBV7-8 and TRBJ2-1, the complete variable domain is GAGVSQSPRYKVAKRGQDVALRCDPISGHVSLFWYQQALGQGPEFLTYFQNEAQLDKSGLPSDRFFAERPEGSVSTLKIQRTQQEDSAVYLCASSLDYEQFFGPGTRLTVL.

The rearrangement joins TRBV24-1 to TRBJ1-2, with 7 bases aligning to TRBD1. The CDR3 extends over 13 amino acids. Per the germline V gene, CDR1 is KGHDR and CDR2 is SFDVKD. Unmatched junction bases numbered 3, after V lost 6 bases and J lost 3 bases. The DNA of the CDR3 is TGTGCCACCAGTCGGACAGGCCACTATGGCTACACCTTC. As protein: CATSRTGHYGYTF.

The J gene is TRBJ1-6, the V gene TRBV4-2; a possible D gene is TRBD1 (6 bases). Trimming pared 0 bases from V and 4 bases from J, leaving 10 bases between. Germline V gene data show CDR1 as LGHNA and CDR2 as YNFKEQ. This CDR3 contains 16 residues. CDR3 in DNA: TGTGCCAGCAGCCAAGATAGGCAGGGGTATAATTCACCCCTCCACTTT. This gives the protein CASSQDRQGYNSPLHF.

This clone is a singleton in its sample. Different DNA sequences within this sample yield the same CDR3. The chain joins TRBV9 to TRBJ2-7; D remains ambiguous. This CDR3 spans 14 amino acids. Trimming cost V 0 bases and J 0 bases, with 7 bases left between them. In germline, CDR1 is SGDLS, CDR2 YYNGEE. The DNA of the CDR3 is TGTGCCAGCAGCGTAGTGCCCAGCTCCTACGAGCAGTACTTC. It encodes CASSVVPSSYEQYF.

This clone was seen only a few times. This chain connects TRBV7-2 to TRBJ2-1; D is undetermined. Germline CDR1 reads SGHTA; CDR2 reads FQGNSA. V lost 5 bases, J lost 3 bases, and 2 bases lay in between. The CDR3 has 11 amino acids. CDR3 residues: CASSRYNEQFF. CDR3 DNA sequence: TGTGCCAGCAGCCGCTACAATGAGCAGTTCTTC.

The chain uses TRBV14 and TRBJ2-4; D ambiguous. The CDR3 contains 14 residues. Germline V gene data show CDR1 as SGHDN and CDR2 as FVKESK. The germline V and J ends were trimmed by 5 bases and 0 bases, with 8 bases remaining between them. CDR3 nucleotides: TGTGCCAGCAGCATACAGCTAGCCAAAAACATTCAGTACTTC. Translated, it gives CASSIQLAKNIQYF. The full variable domain, with the rest looked up from reference TRBV14 and TRBJ2-4, is EAGVTQFPSHSVIEKGQTVTLRCDPISGHDNLYWYRRVMGKEIKFLLHFVKESKQDESGMPNNRFLAERTGGTYSTLKVQPAELEDSGVYFCASSIQLAKNIQYFGAGTRLSVL.

V is TRBV6-2 or TRBV6-3 and J is TRBJ2-3; possible D gene TRBD1, 5 bases. Germline loops: CDR1 MNHEY, CDR2 SVGEGT. Trimming removed 6 bases at V and 2 bases at J, with 9 bases between. The CDR3 length is 13 residues. CDR3 protein: CASSTDNTDTQYF. CDR3 sequence (DNA): TGTGCCAGCAGCACGGACAACACAGATACGCAGTATTTT.

This clone was recorded once. This chain links TRBV30 with TRBJ2-2; D ambiguous. The CDR3 spans 14 residues. Germline V CDR1 and CDR2: GTSNPN, SVGIG (reference sequence). V was trimmed by 2 bases and J by 3 bases, leaving 10 bases between them. CDR3 nucleotides: TGTGCCTGGAGTCCTACGGTGTACACCGGGGAGCTGTTTTTT. This sequence encodes CAWSPTVYTGELFF. Variable domain in full (rest from reference TRBV30 and TRBJ2-2): SQTIHQWPATLVQPVGSPLSLECTVEGTSNPNLYWYRQAAGRGLQLLFYSVGIGQISSEVPQNLSASRPQDRQFILSSKKLLLSDSGFYLCAWSPTVYTGELFFGEGSRLTVL.

The rearrangement links TRBV7-9 to TRBJ2-5; maybe TRBD2 (6 bases). Trimming cost V 1 base and J 7 bases, with 7 bases left between them. The germline CDR1 and CDR2 sequences are SEHNR and FQNEAQ (reference sequence). This CDR3 spans 12 amino acids. The CDR3 protein is CASSLDGGTQYF. CDR3 sequence (DNA): TGTGCCAGCAGCTTAGACGGGGGGACCCAGTACTTC.

The rearrangement links TRBV27 to TRBJ2-2; D not certain. CDR3 length: 14 residues. The germline V gene has CDR1 MNHEY and CDR2 SMNVEV (reference sequence). Trimming cost V 2 bases and J 1 base, with 5 bases left between them. CDR3 sequence reads: CASSLNKNTGELFF. Written as DNA, the CDR3 is TGTGCCAGCAGTTTAAATAAGAACACCGGGGAGCTGTTTTTT.

The CDR3 is CASSAGQGAVGYTF. CDR3 DNA sequence: TGTGCCAGCAGCGCGGGACAGGGGGCGGTTGGCTACACCTTC. This chain uses TRBV5-6 with TRBJ1-2, with 12 bases identical to TRBD1. The length of the CDR3 is 14 residues. The V segment lost 4 bases and the J segment 7 bases; nucleotides outside the gene matches: 5. CDR1 and CDR2 (germline): SGHDT, YYEEEE.

This clone occurred once. The V and J genes are TRBV2 and TRBJ2-1, with a weak D call TRBD2 (6 bases). V lost 5 bases and J lost 5, with 19 bases in between. This CDR3 region has 16 residues. In germline, CDR1 is SNHLY, CDR2 FYNNEI. DNA for the CDR3: TGTGCCAGCAGTTGGAGGCAGGCGGGAATAGACAATGAGCAGTTCTTC. Its protein product is CASSWRQAGIDNEQFF.

This clone was seen only once. The rearrangement uses TRBV2 and TRBJ1-1; 10 bases line up with TRBD1. V was clipped by 4 bases and J by 1 base; unmatched bases: 3. CDR1 and CDR2 (germline): SNHLY, FYNNEI. This CDR3 contains 15 residues. DNA of the CDR3: TGTGCCAGCAGTGCTGGACAGGGGGGGAACACTGAAGCTTTCTTT. Its translation: CASSAGQGGNTEAFF. Combining the CDR3 with reference TRBV2 and TRBJ1-1 gives the whole variable domain EPEVTQTPSHQVTQMGQEVILRCVPISNHLYFYWYRQILGQKVEFLVSFYNNEISEKSEIFDDQFSVERPDGSNFTLKIRSTKLEDSAMYFCASSAGQGGNTEAFFGQGTRLTVV.

This chain uses TRBV27 with TRBJ1-5; 7 bases line up with TRBD1. V was clipped by 3 bases and J by 0 bases; unmatched bases: 11. The CDR3 extends over 18 amino acids. The germline V gene encodes CDR1 MNHEY and CDR2 SMNVEV (reference sequence). In nucleotides, the CDR3 is TGTGCCAGCAGTTTTTGGGACAGCCCATTCCTTAGCAATCAGCCCCAGCATTTT. This encodes CASSFWDSPFLSNQPQHF.

The chain recombines TRBV5-1 with TRBJ2-7, with D perhaps TRBD2 (5 bases). The CDR3 has 15 residues. Trimming removed 3 bases at V and 2 bases at J, with 15 bases between. The V gene's germline CDR1 is SGHRS and CDR2 YFSETQ. The CDR3 loop is CASSSGGVDAYEQYF. The CDR3 DNA is TGCGCCAGCAGCTCAGGAGGAGTGGACGCCTACGAGCAGTACTTC.

J is TRBJ2-1 and V is TRBV5-1; D is uncertain. The CDR3 length is 12 residues. CDR1 and CDR2 from the germline V gene are SGHRS and YFSETQ. V was shortened by 4 bases and J by 5 bases, with 7 bases between the two germline ends. CDR3: CASSAEDNEQFF. CDR3 bases: TGCGCCAGCAGCGCAGAAGACAATGAGCAGTTCTTC.

The gene calls are TRBV19 and TRBJ1-4; a possible D gene is TRBD1 (6 bases). Deletions cut 7 bases from V and 3 bases from J, with 12 bases between. The CDR3 sequence is 14 residues long. Per germline, CDR1 LNHDA and CDR2 SQIVND (reference sequence). The CDR3 region is CASTPGGPNEKLFF. The CDR3 nucleotides are TGTGCCAGTACCCCCGGGGGGCCTAATGAAAAACTGTTTTTT. Drawing the rest from reference TRBV19 and TRBJ1-4, the complete variable domain is DGGITQSPKYLFRKEGQNVTLSCEQNLNHDAMYWYRQDPGQGLRLIYYSQIVNDFQKGDIAEGYSVSREKKESFPLTVTSAQKNPTAFYLCASTPGGPNEKLFFGSGTQLSVL.